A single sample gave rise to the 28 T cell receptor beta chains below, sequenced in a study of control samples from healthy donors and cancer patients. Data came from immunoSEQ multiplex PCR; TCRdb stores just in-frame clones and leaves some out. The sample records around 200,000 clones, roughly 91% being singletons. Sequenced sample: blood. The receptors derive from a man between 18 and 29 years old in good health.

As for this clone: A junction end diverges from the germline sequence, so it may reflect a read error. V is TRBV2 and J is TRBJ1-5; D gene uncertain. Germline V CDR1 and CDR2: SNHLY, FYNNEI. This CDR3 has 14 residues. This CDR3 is CTSSDSNPNQPQHF. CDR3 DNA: TGTACCAGCAGTGATAGCAACCCCAATCAGCCCCAGCATTTT.

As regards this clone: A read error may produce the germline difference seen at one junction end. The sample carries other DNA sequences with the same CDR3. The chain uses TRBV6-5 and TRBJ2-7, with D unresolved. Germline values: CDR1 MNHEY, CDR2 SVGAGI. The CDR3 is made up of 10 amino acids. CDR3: CASGYYEQYF. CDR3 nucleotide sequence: TGTGCCAGCGGTTACTACGAGCAGTACTTC.

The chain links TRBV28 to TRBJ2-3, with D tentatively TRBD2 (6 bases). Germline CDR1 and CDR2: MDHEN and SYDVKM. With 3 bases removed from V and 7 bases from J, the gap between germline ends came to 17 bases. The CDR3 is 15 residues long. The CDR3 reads CASSFSGRGRNTQYF. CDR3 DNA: TGTGCCAGCAGTTTCAGTGGGCGGGGACGGAATACGCAGTATTTT.

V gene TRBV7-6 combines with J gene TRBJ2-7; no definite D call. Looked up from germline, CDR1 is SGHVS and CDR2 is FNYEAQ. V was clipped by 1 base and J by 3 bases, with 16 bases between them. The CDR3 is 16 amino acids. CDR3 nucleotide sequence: TGTGCCAGCAGCTTAGGTATGCCGGGCATCCTCTACGAGCAGTACTTC. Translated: CASSLGMPGILYEQYF.

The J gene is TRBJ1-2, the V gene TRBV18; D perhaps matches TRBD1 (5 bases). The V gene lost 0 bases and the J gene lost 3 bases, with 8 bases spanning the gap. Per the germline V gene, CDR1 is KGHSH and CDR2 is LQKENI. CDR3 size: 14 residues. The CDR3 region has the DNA TGTGCCAGCTCACCACCGGGACGGTACTATGGCTACACCTTC. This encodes CASSPPGRYYGYTF.

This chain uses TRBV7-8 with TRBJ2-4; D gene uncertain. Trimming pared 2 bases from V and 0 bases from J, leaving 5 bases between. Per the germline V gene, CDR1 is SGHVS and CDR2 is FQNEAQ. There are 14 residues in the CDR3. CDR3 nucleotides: TGTGCCAGCAGCTTAACCCTAGCCAAAAACATTCAGTACTTC. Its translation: CASSLTLAKNIQYF.

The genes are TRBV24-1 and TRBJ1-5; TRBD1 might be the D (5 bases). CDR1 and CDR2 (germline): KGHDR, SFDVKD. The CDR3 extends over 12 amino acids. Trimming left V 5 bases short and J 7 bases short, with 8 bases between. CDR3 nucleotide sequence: TGTGCCACCAGTGTAACAGGACAGCCCCAGCATTTT. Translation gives CATSVTGQPQHF.

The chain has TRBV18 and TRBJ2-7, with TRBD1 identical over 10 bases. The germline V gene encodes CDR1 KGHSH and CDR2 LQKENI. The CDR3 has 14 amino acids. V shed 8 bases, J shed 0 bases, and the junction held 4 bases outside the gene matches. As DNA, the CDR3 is TGTGCCAGCACGGGACAGGGGCACTCCTACGAGCAGTACTTC. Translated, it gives CASTGQGHSYEQYF.

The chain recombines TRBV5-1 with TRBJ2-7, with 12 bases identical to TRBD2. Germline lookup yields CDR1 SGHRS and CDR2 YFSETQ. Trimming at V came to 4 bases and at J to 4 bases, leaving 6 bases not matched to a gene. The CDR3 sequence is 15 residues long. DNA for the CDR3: TGCGCCAGCAGCAGAGCTAGCGGGGGGGTATACGAGCAGTACTTC. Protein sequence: CASSRASGGVYEQYF.

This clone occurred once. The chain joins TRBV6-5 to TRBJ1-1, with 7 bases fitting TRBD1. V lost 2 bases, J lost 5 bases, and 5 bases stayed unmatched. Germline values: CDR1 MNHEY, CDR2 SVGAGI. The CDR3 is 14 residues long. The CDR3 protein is CASSYPGGGTEAFF. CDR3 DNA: TGTGCCAGCAGTTACCCAGGGGGGGGAACTGAAGCTTTCTTT.

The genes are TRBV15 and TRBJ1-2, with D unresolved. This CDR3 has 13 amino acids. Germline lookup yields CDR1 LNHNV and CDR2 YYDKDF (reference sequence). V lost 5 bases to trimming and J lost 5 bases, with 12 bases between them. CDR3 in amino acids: CATSRKGRYGYTF. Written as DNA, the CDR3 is TGTGCCACCAGCCGTAAGGGCAGGTATGGCTACACCTTC.

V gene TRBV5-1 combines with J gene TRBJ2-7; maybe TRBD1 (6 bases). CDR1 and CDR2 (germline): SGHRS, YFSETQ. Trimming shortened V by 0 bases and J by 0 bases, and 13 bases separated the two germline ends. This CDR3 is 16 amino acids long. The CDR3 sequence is CASSLGTVQSSYEQYF. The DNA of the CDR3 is TGCGCCAGCAGCTTGGGGACAGTCCAAAGCTCCTACGAGCAGTACTTC.

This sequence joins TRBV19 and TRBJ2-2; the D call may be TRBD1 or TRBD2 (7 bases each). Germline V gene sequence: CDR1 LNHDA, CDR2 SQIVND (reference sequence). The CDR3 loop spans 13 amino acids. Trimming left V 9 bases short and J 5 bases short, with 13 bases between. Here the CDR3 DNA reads TGTGCCAGCCGACAGGGAGGGACCGGGGAGCTGTTTTTT. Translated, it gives CASRQGGTGELFF.

CDR3 DNA sequence: TGTGCCAGCAGTCGAGCCGGAGTGGTCAATTCACCCCTCCACTTT. Its protein is CASSRAGVVNSPLHF. This rearrangement joins TRBV6-5 to TRBJ1-6; D call uncertain. V lost 5 bases to trimming and J lost 7 bases, with 15 bases between them. Germline V gene sequence: CDR1 MNHEY, CDR2 SVGAGI. The CDR3 is made up of 15 amino acids.

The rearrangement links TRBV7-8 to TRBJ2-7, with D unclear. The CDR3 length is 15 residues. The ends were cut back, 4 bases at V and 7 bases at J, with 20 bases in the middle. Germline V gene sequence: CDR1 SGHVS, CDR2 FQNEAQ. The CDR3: CASSYGNGRDREQYF. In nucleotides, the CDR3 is TGTGCCAGCAGCTATGGAAATGGTAGGGATAGAGAGCAGTACTTC.

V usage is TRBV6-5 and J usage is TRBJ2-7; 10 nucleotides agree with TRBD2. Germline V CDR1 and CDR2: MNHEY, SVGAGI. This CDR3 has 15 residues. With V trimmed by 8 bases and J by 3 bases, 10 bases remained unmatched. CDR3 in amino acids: CASGRIAGGVYEQYF. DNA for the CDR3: TGTGCCAGCGGGCGGATAGCGGGGGGAGTCTACGAGCAGTACTTC.

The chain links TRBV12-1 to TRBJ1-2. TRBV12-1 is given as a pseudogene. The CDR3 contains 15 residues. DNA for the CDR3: TGTGCCTCCCCCTCCGCGGGGGGAGGCGACTATGGCTACACCTTC. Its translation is CASPSAGGGDYGYTF.

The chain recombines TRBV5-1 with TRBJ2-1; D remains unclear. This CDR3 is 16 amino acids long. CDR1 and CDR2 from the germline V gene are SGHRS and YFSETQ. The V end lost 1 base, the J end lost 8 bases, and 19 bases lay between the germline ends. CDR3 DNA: TGCGCCAGCAGCTTGTCGATCCCCCACACCCCCGATGAGCAGTTCTTC. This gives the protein CASSLSIPHTPDEQFF.

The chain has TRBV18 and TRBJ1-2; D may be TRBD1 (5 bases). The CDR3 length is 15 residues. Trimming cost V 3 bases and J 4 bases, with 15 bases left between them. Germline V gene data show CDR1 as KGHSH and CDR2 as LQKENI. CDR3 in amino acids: CASSPLAGRSYGYTF. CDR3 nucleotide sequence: TGTGCCAGCTCACCCCTCGCAGGGCGGAGCTATGGCTACACCTTC.

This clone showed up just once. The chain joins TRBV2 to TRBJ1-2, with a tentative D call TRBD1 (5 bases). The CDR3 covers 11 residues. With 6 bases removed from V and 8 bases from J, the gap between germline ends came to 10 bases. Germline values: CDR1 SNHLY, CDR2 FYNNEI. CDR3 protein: CASRGVWGYTF. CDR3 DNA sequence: TGTGCCAGCAGGGGGGTCTGGGGCTACACCTTC.

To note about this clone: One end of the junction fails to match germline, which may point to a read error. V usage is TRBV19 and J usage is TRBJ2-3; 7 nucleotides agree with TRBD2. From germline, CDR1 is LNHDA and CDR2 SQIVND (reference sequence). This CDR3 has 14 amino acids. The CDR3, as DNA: TGTGTCAGTAGTCTGGGACTACTCACAGATACGCAGTATTTT. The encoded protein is CVSSLGLLTDTQYF.

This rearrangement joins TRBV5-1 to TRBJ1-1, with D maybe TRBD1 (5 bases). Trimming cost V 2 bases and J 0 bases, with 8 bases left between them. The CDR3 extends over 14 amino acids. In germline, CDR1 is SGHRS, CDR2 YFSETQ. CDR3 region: CASSLQVMNTEAFF. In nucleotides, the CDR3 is TGCGCCAGCAGCTTACAGGTCATGAACACTGAAGCTTTCTTT.

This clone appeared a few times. The CDR3, as DNA: TGTGCCATCAGTGAAGGGACAGGGTTCACTGAAGCTTTCTTT. Amino acids: CAISEGTGFTEAFF. V gene TRBV10-3 combines with J gene TRBJ1-1; TRBD1 aligns across 9 bases. The CDR3 totals 14 residues. Trimming cost V 3 bases and J 4 bases; bases outside gene matches: 3. CDR1 and CDR2 (germline): ENHRY, SYGVKD.

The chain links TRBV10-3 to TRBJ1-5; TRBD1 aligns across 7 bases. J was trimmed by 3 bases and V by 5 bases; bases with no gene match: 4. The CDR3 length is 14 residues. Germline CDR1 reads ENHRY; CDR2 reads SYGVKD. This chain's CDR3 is CAISRQGDNQPQHF. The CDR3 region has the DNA TGTGCCATCAGTAGACAGGGAGACAATCAGCCCCAGCATTTT.

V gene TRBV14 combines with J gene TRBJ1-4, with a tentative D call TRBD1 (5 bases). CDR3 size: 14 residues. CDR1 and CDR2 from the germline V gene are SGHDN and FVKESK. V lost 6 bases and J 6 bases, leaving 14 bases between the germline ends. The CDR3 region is CASSLVRDDEKLFF. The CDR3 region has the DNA TGTGCCAGCAGTCTGGTCAGGGATGATGAAAAACTGTTTTTT.

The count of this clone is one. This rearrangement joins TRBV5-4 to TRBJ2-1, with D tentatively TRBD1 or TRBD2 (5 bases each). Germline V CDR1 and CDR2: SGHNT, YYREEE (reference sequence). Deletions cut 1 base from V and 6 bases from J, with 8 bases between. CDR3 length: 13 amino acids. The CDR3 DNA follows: TGTGCCAGCAGCTTGCCCGGGACCAATGAGCAGTTCTTC. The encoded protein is CASSLPGTNEQFF.

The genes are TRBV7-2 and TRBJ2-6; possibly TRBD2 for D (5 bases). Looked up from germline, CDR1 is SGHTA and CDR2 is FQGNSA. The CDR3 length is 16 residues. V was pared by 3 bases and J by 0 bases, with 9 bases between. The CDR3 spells CASSFGLISGANVLTF. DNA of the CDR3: TGTGCCAGCAGCTTTGGACTGATCTCTGGGGCCAACGTCCTGACTTTC.

CDR3 residues: CASSLGQGSGANVLTF. Written as DNA, the CDR3 is TGTGCCAGCAGCTTAGGACAGGGTTCTGGGGCCAACGTCCTGACTTTC. The chain recombines TRBV7-6 with TRBJ2-6; 7 nucleotides match TRBD1. The V gene's germline CDR1 is SGHVS and CDR2 FNYEAQ. This CDR3 comprises 16 residues. Unmatched junction bases numbered 1, after V lost 1 base and J lost 1 base. The full variable domain, completed using reference TRBV7-6 and TRBJ2-6, is GAGVSQSPRYKVTKRGQDVALRCDPISGHVSLYWYRQALGQGPEFLTYFNYEAQQDKSGLPNDRFSAERPEGSISTLTIQRTEQRDSAMYRCASSLGQGSGANVLTFGAGSRLTVL.